This TCR beta chain stems from a study of blood T cell repertoires in COVID-19. Study overall: Some COVID-19 samples were acute and others convalescent; all came from the United States, Italy and Spain. The cDNA or gDNA used as material had been derived from T cells, B-cell-depleted T cells, or PBMCs.

This clone was detected once. Seattle cases were enrolled at active infection and followed longitudinally. Per the authors' pipeline: Reference gene primers were amplified, and this amplification served to estimate nucleated cell counts. Assay used: immunoSEQ multiplex PCR; TCRdb lists only in-frame clones, some missing. Clonal size and the V and J genes are those of that table, whereas D and trimming came from the DNA. There are roughly 210,000 clones in the sample; 84% occur only once, and about 10% lies in the top ten. The germline V gene has CDR1 SGHTS and CDR2 YDEGEE. V lost 2 bases and J 4 bases, leaving 16 bases between the germline ends. The CDR3 has 16 residues.

The chain combines TRBV5-8 with TRBJ2-1; a possible D gene is TRBD2 (7 bases). Material: peripheral blood. The origin of this receptor is an elderly woman with COVID-19, enrolled during active disease. CDR3: CASSFFSGGQYNEQFF. DNA for the CDR3: TGTGCCAGCAGCTTCTTCTCCGGGGGGCAGTACAATGAGCAGTTCTTC.